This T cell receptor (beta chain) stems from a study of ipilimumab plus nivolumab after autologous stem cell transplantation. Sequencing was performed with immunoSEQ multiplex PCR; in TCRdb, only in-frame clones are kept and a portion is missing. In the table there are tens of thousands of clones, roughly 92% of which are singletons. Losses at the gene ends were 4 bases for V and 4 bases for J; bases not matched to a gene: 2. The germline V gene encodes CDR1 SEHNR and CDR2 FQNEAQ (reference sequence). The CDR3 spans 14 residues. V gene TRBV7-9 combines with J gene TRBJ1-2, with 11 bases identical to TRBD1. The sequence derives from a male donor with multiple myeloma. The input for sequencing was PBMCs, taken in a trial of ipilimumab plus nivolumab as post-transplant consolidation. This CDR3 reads CASSSGQGGYGYTF. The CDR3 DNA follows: TGTGCCAGCAGCTCGGGACAGGGGGGCTATGGCTACACCTTC.